The source of this T cell receptor beta chain is a study of multiple sclerosis patients with progressive multifocal leukoencephalopathy. Time point noted: roughly 13 months of natalizumab therapy. V lost 6 bases, J lost 4 bases, and 18 bases lay in between. The germline CDR1 and CDR2 sequences are MNHEY and SVGAGI. The length of the CDR3 is 15 residues. The repertoire was sequenced with immunoSEQ multiplex PCR; TCRdb's copy has only in-frame clones and lacks some. The profile covers 20,000 to 30,000 clones, with 91% appearing a single time and over 2% taken by the ten largest. The chain is built from TRBV6-5 and TRBJ2-5; a weak D match, TRBD1 (6 bases). This material consisted of PBMCs, taken from a patient treated with natalizumab. The TCR was taken from a man aged 30-40 years with multiple sclerosis. This CDR3 reads CASSRTDGYRETQYF. CDR3 nucleotide sequence: TGTGCCAGCAGCCGGACAGACGGATATAGAGAGACCCAGTACTTC.